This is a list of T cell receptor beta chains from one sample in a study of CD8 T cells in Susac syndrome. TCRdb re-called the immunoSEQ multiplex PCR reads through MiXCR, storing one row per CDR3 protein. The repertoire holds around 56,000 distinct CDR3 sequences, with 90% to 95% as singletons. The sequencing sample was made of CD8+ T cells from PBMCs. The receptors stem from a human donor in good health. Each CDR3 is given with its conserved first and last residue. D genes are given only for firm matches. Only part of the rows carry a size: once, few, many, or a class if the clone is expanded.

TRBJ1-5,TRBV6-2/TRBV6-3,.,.,TGTGCCAGCAGTTACTCCCCCATGGAGGGCAATCAGCCCCAGCATTTT,CASSYSPMEGNQPQHF
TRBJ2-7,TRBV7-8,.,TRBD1,TGTGCCAGCATGAGGACAGGGGCAACCTACGAGCAGTACTTC,CASMRTGATYEQYF
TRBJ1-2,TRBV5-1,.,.,TGCGCCAGCAGCTTGCTACCGACGGGTAAAGGTGGCTACACCTTC,CASSLLPTGKGGYTF
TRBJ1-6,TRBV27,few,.,TGTGCCAGCAGTCCACCGGGATCACCCCTCCACTTT,CASSPPGSPLHF
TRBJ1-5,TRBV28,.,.,TGTGCCAGCAGTTCGCCAGAGACAGAAGCTCTCTATAGCAATCAGCCCCAGCATTTT,CASSSPETEALYSNQPQHF
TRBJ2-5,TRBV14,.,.,TGTGCCAGCAGCCATCGAGAGACCCAGTACTTC,CASSHRETQYF
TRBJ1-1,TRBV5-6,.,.,TGTGCCAGCAGCGGGGGACACCAGAACACTGAAGCTTTCTTT,CASSGGHQNTEAFF
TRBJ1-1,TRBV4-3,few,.,TGCGCCAGCAGCCACGGAGACCTGAGAAACACTGAAGCTTTCTTT,CASSHGDLRNTEAFF
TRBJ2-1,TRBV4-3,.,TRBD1,TGCGCCAGCAGCCAAGAGGTGGGGACAGGGAGTATAGATGAGCAGTTCTTC,CASSQEVGTGSIDEQFF
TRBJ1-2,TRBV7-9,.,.,TGTGCCAGCAGCTTATCCCTTAACTATGGCTACACCTTC,CASSLSLNYGYTF
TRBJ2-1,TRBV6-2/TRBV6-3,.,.,TGTGCCGGCGCTGTTACCTATTCTGAGCAGTTCTTC,CAGAVTYSEQFF
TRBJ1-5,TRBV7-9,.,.,TGTGCCAGCAGCCCGGATAGCCAGGGCGGCAATCAGCCCCAGCATTTT,CASSPDSQGGNQPQHF
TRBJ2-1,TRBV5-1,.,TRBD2,TGCGCCAGCAGCCGGGAACTAGCGGGGTTCTACAATGAGCAGTTCTTC,CASSRELAGFYNEQFF
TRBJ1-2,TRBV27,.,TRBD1,TGTGCCAGCAAACCGGGACAGAGTTATGGCTACACCTTC,CASKPGQSYGYTF
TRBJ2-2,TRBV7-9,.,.,TGTGCCAGCAGCCCTGTCGGGGGGCGCGACACCGGGGAGCTGTTTTTT,CASSPVGGRDTGELFF
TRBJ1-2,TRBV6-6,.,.,TGTGCCAGCAGTTACTCCGGGAGGGACTATGGCTACACCTTC,CASSYSGRDYGYTF
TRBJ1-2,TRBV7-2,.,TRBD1,TGTGCCAGCAGCTTCCATGGGACAGGTGTTAACTATGGCTACACCTTC,CASSFHGTGVNYGYTF
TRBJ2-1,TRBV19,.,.,TGTGCCAGTAGTATAGGGGGGATTAACTACAATGAGCAGTTCTTC,CASSIGGINYNEQFF
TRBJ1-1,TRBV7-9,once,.,TGTGCCAGCAGCCCCACGAGGTCGGTAGGGACTGAAGCTTTCTTT,CASSPTRSVGTEAFF
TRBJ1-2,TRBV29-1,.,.,TGCAGCGTTGATAGTCAGAAGCCCTCTAACTATGGCTACACCTTC,CSVDSQKPSNYGYTF
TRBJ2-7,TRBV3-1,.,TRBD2,TGTGCCAGCAGCCCTCGACTAGCGGGCATTTACGAGCAGTACTTC,CASSPRLAGIYEQYF
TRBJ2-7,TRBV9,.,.,TGTGCCAGCAGCCCTAGCCCCATTGTTACCTACGAGCAGTACTTC,CASSPSPIVTYEQYF
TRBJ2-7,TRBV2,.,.,TGTGCCAGCACGGACAACTACGAGCAGTACTTC,CASTDNYEQYF
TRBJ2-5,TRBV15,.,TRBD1,TGTGCCACCAGCAGGTCAACAGGGGGAATGGGCCAAGAGACCCAGTACTTC,CATSRSTGGMGQETQYF
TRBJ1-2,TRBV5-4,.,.,TGTGCCAGCAGCTTGATGTCTTCTGGGCTTACTAACTATGGCTACACCTTC,CASSLMSSGLTNYGYTF
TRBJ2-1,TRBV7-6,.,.,TGTGCCAGCAGCCGGACAGCGCACTCCTACAATGAGCAGTTCTTC,CASSRTAHSYNEQFF
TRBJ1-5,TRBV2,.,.,TGTGCCAGCAGTGATCTAAGGGAACCTAATCAGCCCCAGCATTTT,CASSDLREPNQPQHF
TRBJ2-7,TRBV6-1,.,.,TGTGCCAGCAGAGACGGCAGCCACTACGAGCAGTACTTC,CASRDGSHYEQYF
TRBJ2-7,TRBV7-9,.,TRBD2,TGTGCCAGCAGCTTAGGCGGGGGGCTGGCGTACGAGCAGTACTTC,CASSLGGGLAYEQYF
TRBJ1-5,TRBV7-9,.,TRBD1,TGTGCCAGCAGCCCCCTAGGACAGGGCCTTAGCAATCAGCCCCAGCATTTT,CASSPLGQGLSNQPQHF
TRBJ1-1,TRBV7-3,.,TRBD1,TGTGCCAGCAGCGCGGGAGGGGGCCCCAGCACCGAAGCTTTCTTT,CASSAGGGPSTEAFF
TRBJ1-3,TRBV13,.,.,TGTGCCAGCAGCTTGGGACGAGTCTCTGGAAACACCATATATTTT,CASSLGRVSGNTIYF
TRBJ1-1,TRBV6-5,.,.,TGTGCCAGCAGTTCCCGGGACAAGTTGAACACTGAAGCTTTCTTT,CASSSRDKLNTEAFF
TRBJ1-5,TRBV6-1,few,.,TGTGCCAGCACCCCCTGGGCAAGTCGATATCAGCCCCAGCATTTT,CASTPWASRYQPQHF
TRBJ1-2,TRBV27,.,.,TGTGCCAGCAGTTTATCGGCGGGGTGGGTGGATGGCTACACCTTC,CASSLSAGWVDGYTF
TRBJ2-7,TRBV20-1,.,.,TGCAGTGCTGTCGGGCTTCCCTACGAGCAGTACTTC,CSAVGLPYEQYF
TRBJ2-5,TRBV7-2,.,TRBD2,TGTGCCAGCAGCTCCCTTAGCGGGGGGGCTGACGAGACCCAGTACTTC,CASSSLSGGADETQYF
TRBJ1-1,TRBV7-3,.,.,TGTGCCAGCTCCCACAATAGGGGTTTTATGAACACTGAAGCTTTCTTT,CASSHNRGFMNTEAFF
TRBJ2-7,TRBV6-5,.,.,TGTGCCAGCAGCCTAAATGCGCGCGAGCAGTACTTC,CASSLNAREQYF
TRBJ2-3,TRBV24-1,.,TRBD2,TGTGCCACCCAGCGGGGAGGGACAGATACGCAGTATTTT,CATQRGGTDTQYF
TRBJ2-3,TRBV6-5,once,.,TGTGCCAGCAGTTACACGGACTATACCTCCACAGATACGCAGTATTTT,CASSYTDYTSTDTQYF
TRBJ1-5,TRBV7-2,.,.,TGTGCCAGCAGCTTAGGAGGATATAGCAATCAGCCCCAGCATTTT,CASSLGGYSNQPQHF
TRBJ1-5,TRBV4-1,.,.,TGCGCCAGCAGCCTACGGCAGCATAGCAATCAGCCCCAGCATTTT,CASSLRQHSNQPQHF
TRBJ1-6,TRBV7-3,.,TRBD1,TGTGCCAGCAGCTCCACAGGGGGCCGAGGGTCACCCCTCCACTTT,CASSSTGGRGSPLHF
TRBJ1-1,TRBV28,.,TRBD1,TGTGCCAGCAGTTTCGGACAGGGGAGTCACACTGAAGCTTTCTTT,CASSFGQGSHTEAFF
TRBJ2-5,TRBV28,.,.,TGTGCCAGCAGTTTATCCCTCCTAGGGGTATTAGTAGAGACCCAGTACTTC,CASSLSLLGVLVETQYF